Each of the 19 T cell receptor beta chains below was sequenced from the same sample in a study of blood T cell repertoires in COVID-19. Sequenced by immunoSEQ multiplex PCR; TCRdb stores in-frame clones only, minus some. This table has about 200,000 clones, around 90% appearing once. Sample: peripheral blood. The receptor source for this set is a man in his forties or fifties with acute or convalescent COVID-19.

This chain joins TRBV28 and TRBJ2-2, with a possible D match to TRBD2 (5 bases). Trimming pared 1 base from V and 5 bases from J, leaving 11 bases between. The CDR3 has 15 amino acids. Germline V gives CDR1 MDHEN, CDR2 SYDVKM. CDR3 in amino acids: CASSLSGFGTGELFF. CDR3 coding DNA: TGTGCCAGCAGTTTATCGGGATTTGGGACCGGGGAGCTGTTTTTT.

The rearrangement joins TRBV19 to TRBJ2-3; TRBD1 might be the D (7 bases). V was cut by 6 bases and J by 2 bases, with 18 bases left in between. Germline CDR1 and CDR2: LNHDA and SQIVND (reference sequence). This CDR3 region has 16 residues. DNA of the CDR3: TGTGCCAGTAGCCTATTCGCGGGGACAGACACAGATACGCAGTATTTT. Amino acid sequence: CASSLFAGTDTDTQYF.

This chain's CDR3 is CASSRRDSPYNEQFF. In nucleotides, the CDR3 is TGTGCCAGCTCACGACGGGACAGCCCCTACAATGAGCAGTTCTTC. The V gene is TRBV18, the J gene TRBJ2-1, with TRBD1 identical over 7 bases. Germline V gives CDR1 KGHSH, CDR2 LQKENI. The CDR3 runs to 15 residues. With V trimmed by 4 bases and J by 2 bases, 5 bases remained unmatched. Looking up the rest from reference TRBV18 and TRBJ2-1 gives the full variable domain: NAGVMQNPRHLVRRRGQEARLRCSPMKGHSHVYWYRQLPEEGLKFMVYLQKENIIDESGMPKERFSAEFPKEGPSILRIQQVVRGDSAAYFCASSRRDSPYNEQFFGPGTRLTVL.

This chain uses TRBV5-8 with TRBJ1-1; tentatively, D is TRBD1 (6 bases). V lost 0 bases and J 5 bases, leaving 17 bases between the germline ends. This CDR3 contains 16 residues. Germline values: CDR1 SGHTS, CDR2 YDEGEE. CDR3 amino acids: CASSLARARGGTEAFF. In DNA form, the CDR3 reads TGTGCCAGCAGCTTGGCCAGAGCGAGGGGGGGGACTGAAGCTTTCTTT.

V gene TRBV4-2 combines with J gene TRBJ2-3; D call uncertain. With 4 bases removed from V and 5 bases from J, the gap between germline ends came to 16 bases. CDR1 LGHNA and CDR2 YNFKEQ come from the germline V gene. The CDR3 extends over 15 amino acids. The CDR3: CASSPLEAMGDTQYF. Here the CDR3 DNA reads TGTGCCAGCAGCCCCTTAGAGGCAATGGGAGATACGCAGTATTTT.

This rearrangement joins TRBV2 to TRBJ1-5; 9 nucleotides match TRBD1. The CDR3 contains 13 residues. Per the germline V gene, CDR1 is SNHLY and CDR2 is FYNNEI. V shed 9 bases, J shed 9 bases, and the junction held 9 bases outside the gene matches. The CDR3 DNA follows: TGTGCCAGTATACAGGGGGCCGGGGCGCCCCAGCATTTT. It encodes CASIQGAGAPQHF.

J is TRBJ1-2 and V is TRBV28; possibly TRBD1 for D (5 bases). The CDR3 totals 12 residues. V was trimmed by 4 bases and J by 5 bases, leaving 8 bases between them. Germline CDR1 is MDHEN and CDR2 is SYDVKM. CDR3 region: CASSWQGYGYTF. As DNA, the CDR3 is TGTGCCAGCAGTTGGCAGGGTTATGGCTACACCTTC.

This chain joins TRBV7-9 and TRBJ1-4, with 7 bases aligning to TRBD1. CDR1 and CDR2 (germline): SEHNR, FQNEAQ (reference sequence). This CDR3 spans 14 amino acids. J lost 8 bases, V lost 5 bases, and 8 bases had no gene match. CDR3 DNA: TGTGCCAGCAGCCCATCAGGACAGGCGGAAAAACTGTTTTTT. Translated, it gives CASSPSGQAEKLFF.

V is TRBV7-2 and J is TRBJ1-2; TRBD1 matches 10 bases. CDR1 and CDR2 from the germline V gene are SGHTA and FQGNSA. The CDR3 runs 13 residues. Germline trimming cut 4 bases from V and 8 bases from J; bases unmatched to any gene: 4. In DNA, the CDR3 is TGTGCCAGCAGCTCTCGGGACAGGGGCGGCTACACCTTC. Translated: CASSSRDRGGYTF.

This chain uses TRBV19 with TRBJ2-3; TRBD2 matches at 11 bases. Per the germline V gene, CDR1 is LNHDA and CDR2 is SQIVND (reference sequence). The CDR3 runs 15 residues. The junction had 6 bases not matched to a gene; V was cut back by 8 bases and J by 2 bases. CDR3 in DNA: TGTGCCAGTGACCCTAGCGGGGGGAACACAGATACGCAGTATTTT. Its translation is CASDPSGGNTDTQYF. The full variable domain, completed using reference TRBV19 and TRBJ2-3, is DGGITQSPKYLFRKEGQNVTLSCEQNLNHDAMYWYRQDPGQGLRLIYYSQIVNDFQKGDIAEGYSVSREKKESFPLTVTSAQKNPTAFYLCASDPSGGNTDTQYFGPGTRLTVL.

V is TRBV5-1 and J is TRBJ1-5; D is uncertain. There are 13 residues in the CDR3. Germline loops: CDR1 SGHRS, CDR2 YFSETQ. V gave up 3 bases and J gave up 5 bases, with 9 bases separating them. CDR3 sequence (DNA): TGCGCCAGCAGCTCTACTCCTGATCAGCCCCAGCATTTT. Translated, it gives CASSSTPDQPQHF.

The V call is TRBV27, the J call TRBJ2-3; D is unresolved. V gave up 2 bases and J gave up 5 bases, with 8 bases separating them. The CDR3 is 13 residues long. Per the germline V gene, CDR1 is MNHEY and CDR2 is SMNVEV (reference sequence). The CDR3 nucleotides read TGTGCCAGCAGTTTAGTCCTCGGAGATACGCAGTATTTT. Protein: CASSLVLGDTQYF.

This clone has just one count. This sequence joins TRBV19 and TRBJ1-5, with D tentatively TRBD1 (5 bases). The CDR3 spans 15 residues. V was shortened by 6 bases and J by 2 bases, with 14 bases between the two germline ends. Germline CDR1 and CDR2: LNHDA and SQIVND (reference sequence). CDR3 protein: CASRVGVLGNQPQHF. CDR3 nucleotides: TGTGCCAGTAGGGTAGGGGTTTTGGGCAATCAGCCCCAGCATTTT.

This chain joins TRBV7-9 and TRBJ2-1; 10 bases match TRBD1. Germline values: CDR1 SEHNR, CDR2 FQNEAQ (reference sequence). The CDR3 sequence is 14 residues long. V lost 4 bases to trimming and J lost 6 bases; unmatched junction nucleotides: 3. The CDR3 reads CASSWGQGFNEQFF. DNA for the CDR3: TGTGCCAGCAGCTGGGGACAGGGGTTCAATGAGCAGTTCTTC.

V and J are TRBV28 and TRBJ2-2, with D unresolved. Per the germline V gene, CDR1 is MDHEN and CDR2 is SYDVKM. V was clipped by 7 bases and J by 4 bases, with 10 bases between them. This CDR3 has 13 amino acids. Here the CDR3 reads CASNKRSTGELFF. The CDR3, as DNA: TGTGCCAGCAACAAAAGAAGCACCGGGGAGCTGTTTTTT.

This chain links TRBV18 with TRBJ1-2, with 10 nucleotides matching TRBD1. V shed 6 bases and J 2 bases; nucleotides not matched to a gene: 9. Germline V gene data show CDR1 as KGHSH and CDR2 as LQKENI. CDR3 length equals 16 residues. The CDR3 loop reads CASSSGTGDLNYGYTF. CDR3 sequence (DNA): TGTGCCAGCTCTTCCGGGACAGGGGACCTCAACTATGGCTACACCTTC.

This chain connects TRBV18 to TRBJ2-7; 10 bases agree with TRBD2. The CDR3 covers 15 residues. The V and J ends lost 3 bases and 5 bases, in that order; junction bases with no gene match: 7. Per germline, CDR1 KGHSH and CDR2 LQKENI. In DNA, the CDR3 is TGTGCCAGCTCACCCGGGGTTAGCGGGAGGCACGAGCAGTACTTC. It is translated as CASSPGVSGRHEQYF.

This rearrangement joins TRBV2 to TRBJ2-1; 13 positions match TRBD2. The CDR3 has 17 amino acids. Germline lookup yields CDR1 SNHLY and CDR2 FYNNEI. After removal of 7 bases from V and 0 bases from J, the junction contained 6 bases not matched to a gene. The CDR3 DNA sequence: TGTGCCAGCAAGCGGACTAGCGGGGGCAACTCCTACAATGAGCAGTTCTTC. Protein sequence: CASKRTSGGNSYNEQFF.

V usage is TRBV19 and J usage is TRBJ2-6; D may be TRBD1 (6 bases). The CDR3 runs to 15 residues. The V and J ends lost 7 bases and 2 bases respectively, with 12 bases between them. Germline CDR1 reads LNHDA; CDR2 reads SQIVND (reference sequence). CDR3 sequence (DNA): TGTGCCAGTATGGGGGCGGGTGCTGGGGCCAACGTCCTGACTTTC. This translates into CASMGAGAGANVLTF.